Below are 10 T cell receptor beta chains sequenced from a single sample in a study of metastatic and nonmetastatic thyroid tumors. TCRdb called clones again from the PCR reads with MiXCR. The sample shows fewer than 20,000 clones, under 25% of them seen only once. No treatment of any kind had been given to any patient before thyroid surgery. Sequencing was carried out using tumor tissue. The receptor set was obtained from a female donor with papillary thyroid cancer or a benign thyroid nodule (not recorded which). Some clones in this sample may be carry-over from other donors' samples.

This clone was counted ten times or more. The chain carries TRBV2 and TRBJ2-1, with TRBD2 matching over 8 bases. Looked up from germline, CDR1 is SNHLY and CDR2 is FYNNEI. This CDR3 region has 17 residues. V shed 1 base and J 6 bases; nucleotides not matched to a gene: 11. Here the CDR3 DNA reads TGTGCCAGCAGTGAAGGGGGGCTAGCGGGCTTTCCCAATGAGCAGTTCTTC. Translating it yields CASSEGGLAGFPNEQFF. Together with reference TRBV2 and TRBJ2-1, the CDR3 gives the full variable domain: EPEVTQTPSHQVTQMGQEVILRCVPISNHLYFYWYRQILGQKVEFLVSFYNNEISEKSEIFDDQFSVERPDGSNFTLKIRSTKLEDSAMYFCASSEGGLAGFPNEQFFGPGTRLTVL.

V usage is TRBV20-1 and J usage is TRBJ1-2; 9 nucleotides match TRBD1. This CDR3 is 13 amino acids long. Germline CDR1 is DFQATT and CDR2 is SNEGSKA (reference sequence). Trimming removed 6 bases from V and 7 bases from J; junction bases left unmatched: 9. The CDR3 loop is CSADRGIAGGYTF. CDR3 nucleotides: TGCAGTGCGGACAGGGGTATAGCGGGTGGCTACACCTTC.

Many counts were recorded for this clone. In the same sample, other DNA sequences code for this CDR3. This rearrangement joins TRBV7-9 to TRBJ1-2; no firm D call. In germline, CDR1 is SEHNR, CDR2 FQNEAQ (reference sequence). V shed 2 bases and J shed 4 bases, with 5 bases lying between them. The CDR3 loop spans 12 amino acids. CDR3 sequence reads: CASSLNTYGYTF. DNA for the CDR3: TGTGCCAGCAGCTTAAACACCTATGGCTACACCTTC.

This clone was detected many times. J is TRBJ1-1 and V is TRBV20-1; the D gene is possibly TRBD1 (6 bases). V was clipped by 0 bases and J by 3 bases, with 11 bases between them. The CDR3 is made up of 14 amino acids. Looked up from germline, CDR1 is DFQATT and CDR2 is SNEGSKA (reference sequence). The CDR3 spells CSAREGGADTEAFF. Written as DNA, the CDR3 is TGCAGTGCTAGAGAAGGGGGTGCGGACACTGAAGCTTTCTTT.

V is TRBV29-1 and J is TRBJ1-4, with 8 bases that match TRBD1. The CDR3 length is 15 residues. The V gene end was trimmed by 4 bases and the J gene end by 1 base; junction bases not matched to a gene: 5. Per the germline V gene, CDR1 is SQVTM and CDR2 is ANQGSEA. The CDR3 nucleotides are TGCAGCGTTGCAGGGGGCGCGCAAACTAATGAAAAACTGTTTTTT. Encoded protein: CSVAGGAQTNEKLFF. The whole variable domain, filled in from reference TRBV29-1 and TRBJ1-4, reads SAVISQKPSRDICQRGTSLTIQCQVDSQVTMMFWYRQQPGQSLTLIATANQGSEATYESGFVIDKFPISRPNLTFSTLTVSNMSPEDSSIYLCSVAGGAQTNEKLFFGSGTQLSVL.

Many counts were recorded for this clone. Different DNA sequences within this sample yield the same CDR3. This chain links TRBV6-1 with TRBJ1-2; a weak D match, TRBD1 (5 bases). The CDR3 length is 13 residues. The germline V gene encodes CDR1 MNHNS and CDR2 SASEGT. Trimming removed 6 bases from V and 0 bases from J, with 8 bases in between. CDR3 in DNA: TGTGCCAGCAGCCCGGGACCTAACTATGGCTACACCTTC. Its protein product is CASSPGPNYGYTF.

Details on this clone: At one of its ends the junction is not consistent with the germline gene, which may arise from a read error. The genes are TRBV7-9 and TRBJ2-7; no clear D gene. The CDR3 sequence is 12 residues long. Looked up from germline, CDR1 is SEHNR and CDR2 is FQNEAQ (reference sequence). CDR3 sequence reads: CANSATVYEQYF. CDR3 DNA: TGTGCCAACAGCGCGACCGTCTACGAGCAGTACTTC.

This clone was seen many times. Germline is not matched at one junction end, which may reflect a read error. The CDR3 nucleotides are TGTGCCAGTAGTATATCCTGGACCGGAGGGGGCTGCACCTTC. Protein: CASSISWTGGGCTF. The chain has TRBV19 and TRBJ1-2; the match to TRBD1 covers 7 bases. The CDR3 is 14 residues long. Germline CDR1 reads LNHDA; CDR2 reads SQIVND (reference sequence).

This clone was detected only a few times. V usage is TRBV12-3 or TRBV12-4 and J usage is TRBJ2-7; D is undetermined. Between the trimmed V and J ends, which lost 6 bases and 3 bases, there was a span of 24 bases. The CDR3 has 17 amino acids. For the CDR3, the DNA is TGTGCCAGCAGCCCATACGGCGGTGAGATCAGTTACTACGAGCAGTACTTC. It specifies CASSPYGGEISYYEQYF.

This clone has ten or more counts. The chain is built from TRBV27 and TRBJ2-4, with TRBD1 matching over 9 bases. Germline CDR1 and CDR2: MNHEY and SMNVEV (reference sequence). Unmatched junction bases numbered 2, after V lost 8 bases and J lost 3 bases. CDR3 length: 13 amino acids. CDR3 bases: TGTGCCAGCTGGGGACAGGGCAAAAACATTCAGTACTTC. It is translated as CASWGQGKNIQYF.